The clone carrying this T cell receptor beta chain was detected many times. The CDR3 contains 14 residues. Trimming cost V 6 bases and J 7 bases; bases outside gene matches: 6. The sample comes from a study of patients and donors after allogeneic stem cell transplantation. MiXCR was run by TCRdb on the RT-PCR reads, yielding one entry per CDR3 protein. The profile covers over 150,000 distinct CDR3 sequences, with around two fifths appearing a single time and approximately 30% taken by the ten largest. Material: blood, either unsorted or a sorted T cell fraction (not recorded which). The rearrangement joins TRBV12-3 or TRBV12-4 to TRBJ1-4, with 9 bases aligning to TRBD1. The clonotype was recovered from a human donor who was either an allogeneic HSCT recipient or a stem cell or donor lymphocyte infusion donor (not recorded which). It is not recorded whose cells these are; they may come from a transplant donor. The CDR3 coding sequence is TGTGCCAGCAGCCAGGACAGGGGAGGTGAAAAACTGTTTTTT. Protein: CASSQDRGGEKLFF.